The 4 T cell receptor beta chains listed next were all sequenced from one sample in a study of OX40 agonist ivuxolimab in advanced cancers. The method was immunoSEQ multiplex PCR; TCRdb's version includes in-frame clones alone and lacks a portion of them. The sample holds around 60,000 clones, 80% to 95% seen once. Material: CD4+ or CD8+ T cells sorted from blood, obtained in a trial of the OX40 agonist ivuxolimab. All receptors come from an adult with an advanced solid tumor such as melanoma, head and neck, liver or kidney cancer.

The chain employs TRBV15 and TRBJ2-5; possibly TRBD1 for D (6 bases). The V gene lost 3 bases and the J gene lost 3 bases, with 17 bases spanning the gap. Germline V gene data show CDR1 as LNHNV and CDR2 as YYDKDF (reference sequence). The CDR3 is 16 residues long. The CDR3 here is CATSSDQTGLEETQYF. CDR3 in DNA: TGTGCCACCAGCAGTGATCAGACAGGTCTAGAAGAGACCCAGTACTTC.

The chain carries TRBV14 and TRBJ2-5, with TRBD1 matching 10 bases. With V trimmed by 4 bases and J by 5 bases, 10 bases remained unmatched. Germline V CDR1 and CDR2: SGHDN, FVKESK. The CDR3 is 16 residues long. The DNA for the CDR3 is TGTGCCAGCAGCCGACCGACAGGGGGCTTTGTGGAGACCCAGTACTTC. Translated: CASSRPTGGFVETQYF.

This sequence joins TRBV25-1 and TRBJ2-1; TRBD1 or TRBD2 may be the D gene (5 bases each). Per the germline V gene, CDR1 is MGHDK and CDR2 is SYGVNS. V gave up 4 bases and J gave up 8 bases, with 15 bases separating them. This CDR3 has 14 amino acids. The CDR3 loop reads CASSAHRGRDEQFF. The CDR3 bases are TGTGCCAGCAGTGCCCACCGGGGCCGGGATGAGCAGTTCTTC.

This chain links TRBV27 with TRBJ2-3; D remains ambiguous. In germline, CDR1 is MNHEY, CDR2 SMNVEV (reference sequence). V was clipped by 8 bases and J by 2 bases, with 11 bases between them. The CDR3 runs to 13 residues. CDR3 sequence reads: CASRRGPTDTQYF. The CDR3 coding sequence is TGTGCCAGCCGCCGAGGCCCCACAGATACGCAGTATTTT.